What follows is one T cell receptor beta chain and its context. Its antigen is undetermined. This entry is derived from a study of cytomegalovirus exposure and HLA in healthy donors. Notes on the study in general: Researchers left out some V segments, among them TRBV6-2 and TRBV6-3, as indistinguishable. The likely explanation for a cluster of highly shared sequence variants was sequencing artifact.

CDR1 and CDR2 from the germline V gene are SGDLS and YYNGEE. This CDR3 contains 15 residues. After removal of 0 bases from V and 0 bases from J, the junction contained 1 base not matched to a gene. The PCR ran on 60 Vbeta and 13 Jbeta primers. The table came from immunoSEQ multiplex PCR; TCRdb's copy has only in-frame clones and leaves some out. The table includes some 140,000 clones, 65% to 75% detected once. The sequence came from a man aged 25 to 40 in good health and CMV-seronegative. The material sequenced was PBMCs. The genes are TRBV9 and TRBJ2-3; the match to TRBD2 covers 7 bases. The CDR3 region is CASSVGRGSTDTQYF. Written as DNA, the CDR3 is TGTGCCAGCAGCGTAGGGCGGGGGAGCACAGATACGCAGTATTTT.